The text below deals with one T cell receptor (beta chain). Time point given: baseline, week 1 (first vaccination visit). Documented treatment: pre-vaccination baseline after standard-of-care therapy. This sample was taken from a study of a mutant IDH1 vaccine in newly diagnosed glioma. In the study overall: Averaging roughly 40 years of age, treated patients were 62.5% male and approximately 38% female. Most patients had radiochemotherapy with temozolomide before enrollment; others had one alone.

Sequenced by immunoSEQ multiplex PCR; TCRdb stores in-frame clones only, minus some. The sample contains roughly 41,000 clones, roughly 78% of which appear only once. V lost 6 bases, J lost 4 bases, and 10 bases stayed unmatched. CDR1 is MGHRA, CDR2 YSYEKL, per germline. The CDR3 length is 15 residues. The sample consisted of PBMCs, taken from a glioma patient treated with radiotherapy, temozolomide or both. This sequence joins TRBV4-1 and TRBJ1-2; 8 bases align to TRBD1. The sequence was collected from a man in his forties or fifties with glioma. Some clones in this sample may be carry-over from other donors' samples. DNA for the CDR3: TGCGCCAGCAGAGAACAGGGGGTGCCCAGCTATGGCTACACCTTC. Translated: CASREQGVPSYGYTF.